A single sample is the source of the 27 T cell receptor beta chains below, sequenced in a study of cytomegalovirus exposure and HLA in healthy donors. Both 60 Vbeta primers and 13 Jbeta primers went into the PCR. The repertoire was sequenced with immunoSEQ multiplex PCR; TCRdb's copy has only in-frame clones and lacks some. The profile shows 93,000 or so clones, about 77% of them singletons. Material for sequencing was PBMCs. The source is a woman between 18 and 29 years old in good health and CMV-seropositive.

J is TRBJ1-1 and V is TRBV7-2; D is undetermined. The V gene's germline CDR1 is SGHTA and CDR2 FQGNSA. CDR3 length equals 16 residues. The V end lost 7 bases, the J end lost 3 bases, and 21 bases lay between the germline ends. This CDR3 is CASIPEGGEWDTEAFF. For the CDR3, the DNA is TGTGCCAGCATCCCAGAAGGCGGGGAATGGGACACTGAAGCTTTCTTT.

The chain carries TRBV19 and TRBJ2-1; 10 bases map to TRBD1. This CDR3 contains 18 residues. Germline assignment: CDR1 LNHDA and CDR2 SQIVND (reference sequence). V shed 6 bases and J 7 bases; nucleotides not matched to a gene: 18. The CDR3 coding sequence is TGTGCCAGTAGCCTCTTATGGGCGACAGGGGGCATTGGGAATGAGCAGTTCTTC. It yields the protein CASSLLWATGGIGNEQFF.

J is TRBJ1-5 and V is TRBV5-1; the D is unclear. Trimming took 4 bases from V and 6 from J, leaving 11 bases between them. Germline V gene sequence: CDR1 SGHRS, CDR2 YFSETQ. The CDR3 totals 13 residues. This CDR3 reads CASSPEGVQPQHF. The CDR3 DNA follows: TGCGCCAGCAGCCCGGAGGGAGTTCAGCCCCAGCATTTT.

The chain joins TRBV6-5 to TRBJ2-3; maybe TRBD2 (5 bases). Germline assignment: CDR1 MNHEY and CDR2 SVGAGI. Deletions cut 6 bases from V and 2 bases from J, with 9 bases between. The CDR3 is 13 residues long. The CDR3 DNA follows: TGTGCCAGCAGGGACGGGAACACAGATACGCAGTATTTT. This sequence encodes CASRDGNTDTQYF.

The chain carries TRBV19 and TRBJ2-2, with D maybe TRBD2 (5 bases). V gave up 7 bases and J gave up 9 bases, with 15 bases separating them. The germline V gene has CDR1 LNHDA and CDR2 SQIVND (reference sequence). This CDR3 has 13 amino acids. The CDR3 DNA follows: TGTGCCAGTATCGCCGAACTAGGTCGGGAGCTGTTTTTT. Translating gives CASIAELGRELFF.

The J gene is TRBJ2-2, the V gene TRBV25-1; 9 positions agree with TRBD1. CDR3 length equals 15 residues. Germline trimming cut 6 bases from V and 4 bases from J; bases unmatched to any gene: 6. Germline V lookup: CDR1 MGHDK, CDR2 SYGVNS. CDR3: CASRGTGSFTGELFF. Written as DNA, the CDR3 is TGTGCCAGCAGAGGGACAGGGTCGTTCACCGGGGAGCTGTTTTTT.

The chain employs TRBV7-8 and TRBJ2-7, with TRBD1 matching 9 bases. V dropped 5 bases and J dropped 3; count of bases not matched to a gene: 8. Germline V CDR1 and CDR2: SGHVS, FQNEAQ. The CDR3 length is 15 residues. The CDR3 DNA is TGTGCCAGCAGCCCGAGACAGGGGGTTATCTACGAGCAGTACTTC. Translating gives CASSPRQGVIYEQYF.

J is TRBJ1-2 and V is TRBV19; TRBD1 aligns across 8 bases. Germline V CDR1 and CDR2: LNHDA, SQIVND (reference sequence). J gave up 8 bases and V 5 bases, and 4 bases lay outside the gene matches. The CDR3 runs to 12 residues. The CDR3: CASSADRGGYTF. The CDR3 bases are TGTGCCAGTAGTGCCGACAGGGGCGGCTACACCTTC.

The chain is built from TRBV5-5 and TRBJ2-7; 9 nucleotides match TRBD1. This CDR3 spans 16 amino acids. The V segment lost 5 bases and the J segment 0 bases; nucleotides outside the gene matches: 9. From germline, CDR1 is SGHKS and CDR2 YYEKEE (reference sequence). The CDR3 DNA reads as TGTGCCAGCAGAAGGACCGGGACAGGGCTCTCCTACGAGCAGTACTTC. It specifies CASRRTGTGLSYEQYF.

The chain employs TRBV18 and TRBJ1-2, with TRBD1 as a possible D gene (5 bases). The CDR3 contains 15 residues. The ends were cut back, 3 bases at V and 7 bases at J, with 18 bases in the middle. The germline CDR1 and CDR2 sequences are KGHSH and LQKENI. The CDR3 bases are TGTGCCAGCTCACCCGACTTAGGGGAGGTTGGTGGCTACACCTTC. It translates to CASSPDLGEVGGYTF. The full variable domain, with the rest looked up from reference TRBV18 and TRBJ1-2, is NAGVMQNPRHLVRRRGQEARLRCSPMKGHSHVYWYRQLPEEGLKFMVYLQKENIIDESGMPKERFSAEFPKEGPSILRIQQVVRGDSAAYFCASSPDLGEVGGYTFGSGTRLTVV.

The genes are TRBV5-4 and TRBJ2-7; 8 bases align to TRBD1. CDR1 is SGHNT and CDR2 is YYREEE in the germline V gene (reference sequence). The CDR3 contains 17 residues. Unmatched junction bases numbered 14, after V lost 3 bases and J lost 3 bases. The CDR3 reads CASSWGAGQGLGYEQYF. The CDR3 coding sequence is TGTGCCAGCAGCTGGGGGGCTGGACAGGGTCTTGGCTACGAGCAGTACTTC.

This clone has only a few counts. DNA for the CDR3: TGCAGCGTTGAAGCGCGGGGGTTAGCCTACAATGAGCAGTTCTTC. It codes for CSVEARGLAYNEQFF. The V call is TRBV29-1, the J call TRBJ2-1, with 7 bases lining up with TRBD2. The CDR3 runs to 15 residues. Trimming removed 1 base from V and 2 bases from J; junction bases left unmatched: 5. Germline values: CDR1 SQVTM, CDR2 ANQGSEA.

This clone appeared a single time. CDR3 nucleotides: TGTGCCAGCAGCTTGGGGCAGGCTCAGTACTTC. The encoded protein is CASSLGQAQYF. The V gene is TRBV5-4, the J gene TRBJ2-4, with D unresolved. CDR3 length equals 11 residues. CDR1 is SGHNT, CDR2 YYREEE, per germline (reference sequence). V lost 0 bases and J lost 12, with 7 bases in between.

V usage is TRBV9 and J usage is TRBJ1-3, with D perhaps TRBD1 (5 bases). Germline CDR1 is SGDLS and CDR2 is YYNGEE. The CDR3 has 14 residues. The germline V and J ends were trimmed by 2 bases and 3 bases, with 9 bases remaining between them. In nucleotides, the CDR3 is TGTGCCAGCAGCGTCTCAGGGTATGGAAACACCATATATTTT. It translates to CASSVSGYGNTIYF.

This chain links TRBV5-1 with TRBJ1-2; maybe TRBD1 (5 bases). Trimming shortened V by 4 bases and J by 3 bases, and 16 bases separated the two germline ends. CDR3 length: 15 amino acids. Germline lookup yields CDR1 SGHRS and CDR2 YFSETQ. The CDR3 spells CASSPQASQHYGYTF. CDR3 bases: TGCGCCAGCAGCCCACAGGCGAGCCAGCACTATGGCTACACCTTC.

The CDR3 region is CSGAGASTDTQYF. The CDR3 coding sequence is TGCAGCGGAGCGGGGGCAAGCACAGATACGCAGTATTTT. This chain joins TRBV29-1 and TRBJ2-3; 8 bases align to TRBD2. Unmatched junction bases numbered 3, after V lost 7 bases and J lost 0 bases. Germline-derived CDR1 and CDR2 are SQVTM and ANQGSEA. The CDR3 runs to 13 residues.

This chain connects TRBV29-1 to TRBJ1-1; 8 bases agree with TRBD1. V was clipped by 4 bases and J by 0 bases; unmatched bases: 7. The germline V gene has CDR1 SQVTM and CDR2 ANQGSEA. This CDR3 region has 15 residues. In DNA form, the CDR3 reads TGCAGCGTTGTTTCAGGGGGCAGGATGAACACTGAAGCTTTCTTT. Protein: CSVVSGGRMNTEAFF.

The V and J genes are TRBV25-1 and TRBJ2-3, with 7 bases matching TRBD1. Trimming at V came to 1 base and at J to 5 bases, leaving 6 bases not matched to a gene. The CDR3 extends over 15 amino acids. Germline V gene sequence: CDR1 MGHDK, CDR2 SYGVNS. CDR3 protein: CASSELGTVRDTQYF. CDR3 sequence (DNA): TGTGCCAGCAGTGAATTGGGGACAGTGAGAGATACGCAGTATTTT.

This chain joins TRBV5-6 and TRBJ1-1; D is undetermined. Germline CDR1 is SGHDT and CDR2 is YYEEEE. The CDR3 extends over 14 amino acids. Trimming took off 2 bases at V and 6 bases at J, with 14 bases between the two ends. The CDR3 is CASSLLIGRSEAFF. The DNA for the CDR3 is TGTGCCAGCAGCTTACTCATAGGGAGGTCTGAAGCTTTCTTT.

The CDR3: CAISDRGNTGELFF. CDR3 nucleotide sequence: TGTGCCATCAGCGACAGGGGGAACACCGGGGAGCTGTTTTTT. The V gene is TRBV10-3, the J gene TRBJ2-2, with TRBD1 matching over 8 bases. The CDR3 is 14 amino acids. V trimming: 6 bases; J trimming: 1 base; junction bases outside the gene matches: 1. Germline values: CDR1 ENHRY, CDR2 SYGVKD.

V is TRBV4-1 and J is TRBJ2-1; 10 bases align to TRBD2. Germline CDR1 is MGHRA and CDR2 is YSYEKL. The ends lost 6 bases at V and 6 bases at J; junction bases unmatched: 8. The length of the CDR3 is 15 residues. The CDR3 bases are TGCGCCAGCAGTGGTCCGGGACTAGCGACCAATGAGCAGTTCTTC. Translated, it gives CASSGPGLATNEQFF.

Details on this clone: The CDR3 carries no conserved terminal phenylalanine or tryptophan, so it likely arises from a read error. V gene TRBV19 combines with J gene TRBJ1-2; no clear D. The germline CDR1 and CDR2 sequences are LNHDA and SQIVND (reference sequence). Trimming removed 9 bases from V and 2 bases from J, with 16 bases in between. The CDR3 spans 14 residues. The CDR3 region is CASKRNPTNYGYTL. CDR3 nucleotide sequence: TGTGCCAGCAAACGGAATCCGACCAACTATGGCTACACCCTC.

The rearrangement joins TRBV5-4 to TRBJ2-5; tentatively, D is TRBD1 (5 bases). The V gene lost 4 bases and the J gene lost 5 bases, with 18 bases spanning the gap. Germline CDR1 SGHNT, CDR2 YYREEE (reference sequence). The CDR3 extends over 15 amino acids. The CDR3 sequence: CASSLGQGEWETQYF. The CDR3 DNA reads as TGTGCCAGCAGCCTTGGGCAGGGCGAGTGGGAGACCCAGTACTTC.

The rearrangement uses TRBV4-3 and TRBJ2-6; D may be TRBD2 (6 bases). The CDR3 contains 15 residues. Trimming removed 1 base at V and 3 bases at J, with 7 bases between. Germline V gene sequence: CDR1 LGHNA, CDR2 YSLEER. CDR3 in DNA: TGCGCCAGCAGCCAAGGGAGGGGTGGGGCCAACGTCCTGACTTTC. Amino acid sequence: CASSQGRGGANVLTF.

The V gene is TRBV7-2, the J gene TRBJ2-7, with TRBD2 matching 11 bases. Germline V gene data show CDR1 as SGHTA and CDR2 as FQGNSA. Trimming at V came to 1 base and at J to 2 bases, leaving 13 bases not matched to a gene. The CDR3 extends over 19 amino acids. Written as DNA, the CDR3 is TGTGCCAGCAGCTTAGAACTAGCGGGAGTTTTAGAGCTACCCTACGAGCAGTACTTC. Amino acid sequence: CASSLELAGVLELPYEQYF. The full variable domain, completed using reference TRBV7-2 and TRBJ2-7, is GAGVSQSPSNKVTEKGKDVELRCDPISGHTALYWYRQSLGQGLEFLIYFQGNSAPDKSGLPSDRFSAERTGGSVSTLTIQRTQQEDSAVYLCASSLELAGVLELPYEQYFGPGTRLTVT.

This clone appeared a few times. The chain joins TRBV13 to TRBJ2-3, with 7 bases aligning to TRBD1. The germline V gene has CDR1 PRHDT and CDR2 FYEKMQ (reference sequence). Trimming removed 4 bases from V and 0 bases from J; junction bases left unmatched: 7. The CDR3 spans 16 residues. CDR3 amino acids: CASSSPHRGSTDTQYF. For the CDR3, the DNA is TGTGCCAGCAGCTCCCCCCACAGGGGTAGCACAGATACGCAGTATTTT.

The CDR3 loop is CAWSVIPLSGANVLTF. For the CDR3, the DNA is TGTGCCTGGAGTGTAATCCCCCTCTCTGGGGCCAACGTCCTGACTTTC. The genes are TRBV30 and TRBJ2-6; D remains ambiguous. The CDR3 extends over 16 amino acids. Trimming left V 0 bases short and J 0 bases short, with 9 bases between. Germline-derived CDR1 and CDR2 are GTSNPN and SVGIG (reference sequence).